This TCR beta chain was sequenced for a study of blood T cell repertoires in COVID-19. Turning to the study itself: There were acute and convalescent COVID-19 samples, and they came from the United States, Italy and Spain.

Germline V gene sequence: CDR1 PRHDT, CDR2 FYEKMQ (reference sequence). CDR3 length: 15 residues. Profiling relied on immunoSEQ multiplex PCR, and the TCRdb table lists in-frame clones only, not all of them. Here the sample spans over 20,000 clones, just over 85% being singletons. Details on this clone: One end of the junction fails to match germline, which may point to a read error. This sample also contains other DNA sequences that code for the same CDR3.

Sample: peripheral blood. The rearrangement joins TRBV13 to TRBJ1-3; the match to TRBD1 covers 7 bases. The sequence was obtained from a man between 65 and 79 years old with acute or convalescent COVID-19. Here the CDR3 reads CASSLGQHSGNTIYF. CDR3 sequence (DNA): TGTGCCAGTAGCTTGGGACAGCACTCTGGAAACACCATATATTTT.